Here is one TCR beta chain with its context. The antigen this receptor binds is unknown. Per-nucleotide qualities are absent, and no much larger clonotype sits a single base away. The sample originates from a study of beta chain features in type 1 diabetes (dated by TCRdb to between 2017 and 2018). As for the study more broadly: Mean age, gender distribution, total cell number and subset yield were not different between patients and healthy donors. A total of some 100,000,000 sorted cells were examined across all samples, and the number of cells per subset was strongly correlated with RNA yield. In the study, TCRB repertoires of sorted circulating CD4+ T cell subsets from recently diagnosed type 1 diabetes patients were compared with those of matched healthy donors. Regulatory and stem cell-like memory subsets were obtained from only 8 patients and roughly 8 healthy donors, while naive and central memory subsets were obtained from all 28 donors. Overall study outcomes, separate from this receptor: Shorter templates might be favored by PCR, yet because patient and control samples were amplified and corrected together, any such skew would affect both groups equally. Naive, central memory and regulatory TCRB repertoires appeared more similar among patients than among healthy donors. At VDJ recombination sites, type 1 diabetes patients had fewer insertions and more deleted nucleotides, which implies abnormalities in thymic rearrangement. Type 1 diabetes patients showed a moderate but significant shortening of TCRB CDR3 length in all four CD4+ subsets. Only small numbers of individuals were included in the HLA sub-analyses, which left unresolved whether HLA type had any influence on TCRB rearrangement. Because cDNA was sequenced instead of genomic DNA, highly expressing activated cells could be over-represented, though the groups showed no difference in activation or CD3 levels.

From each donor, a single peripheral blood sample of roughly 0.11 L on average was drawn into heparinised tubes. Naive, central memory, regulatory and stem cell-like memory CD4+ T cells were sorted on a BD FACSAria II using a panel including CD45RO, CCR7, CD25, CD127, CD95 and CD27. A purity above 95% was achieved for all sorted populations. Right away, PBMCs were isolated by Lymphoprep density gradient centrifugation and were stained directly, with no culture step. So that batch effects would be minimized, each experiment stained and sorted samples in pairs, pairing one healthy donor with one patient. The entire amount of isolated RNA was reverse transcribed using the High Capacity cDNA Reverse Transcription Kit, so the sequenced TCRB transcripts were expressed ones. Deep immunoSEQ sequencing was applied to naive, central memory and regulatory T cell samples, giving an average of approximately 3.8 million total reads per sample. Sorted cells were lysed in RLT buffer, and RNA was extracted using DNase-treated RNeasy Micro or Mini kits according to cell number. Each cell subset was processed on its own to prevent cross-contamination, while patient and healthy donor samples were processed together. The immunoSEQ multiplex PCR was used to amplify TCRB sequences from cDNA, yielding 87-bp fragments that span the CDR3 region. The amplicons were sequenced using the Illumina HiSeq platform. For the original study's pipeline: Synthetic template baselines were used to correct PCR bias computationally, reads within Hamming distance 2 were collapsed together, and singletons that could not be merged were discarded. Reads were aligned to IMGT to assign V, D and J genes, CDR3 length, and insertions or deletions at six rearrangement sites. Clonotype counts were normalized to sorted cell number within each subset before computing true diversity and Gini coefficients with the tcR R package. Repertoire sharing was quantified using the overlap coefficient calculated on TCRB nucleotide sequences. As a proxy for the pre-selection repertoire, out-of-frame TCRB sequences from naive cells were analyzed. As stored in TCRdb, this immuneACCESS dataset retains in-frame rearrangements with V and J assigned. A fraction of the clones does not appear; measured against another copy, unresolved V genes explain less than half of the discrepancy, and the remainder lacks a known reason. V and J calls plus clone size are reproduced from that table; the DNA served to infer D and trimming. The sample includes fewer than 450,000 clones, with about 13% observed a single time. The ten largest clones take up nearly 0.015% of the sample.

Trimming at the junction amounts to 1 base on V and 0 bases on J, and the germline ends lie 3 bases apart. The germline V gene yields SGHTA for CDR1 and FQGTGA for CDR2. Reading from cysteine to phenylalanine, the CDR3 counts 14 amino acids. The only DNA kept is the CDR3, 42 bases in frame from the first base. What was sequenced was naive CD4+ T cells from blood. The cell subset or site tag for this specimen amounts to: true naive CD4+ T cells. This chain is built from TRBV7-3 and TRBJ2-2; the D gene identity is not certain. The sequence was collected from a woman between 18 and 30 years old with type 1 diabetes. For the CDR3, the sequence is CASSLITNTGELFF. The nucleotides read TGTGCCAGCAGCTTAATCACGAACACCGGGGAGCTGTTTTTT.